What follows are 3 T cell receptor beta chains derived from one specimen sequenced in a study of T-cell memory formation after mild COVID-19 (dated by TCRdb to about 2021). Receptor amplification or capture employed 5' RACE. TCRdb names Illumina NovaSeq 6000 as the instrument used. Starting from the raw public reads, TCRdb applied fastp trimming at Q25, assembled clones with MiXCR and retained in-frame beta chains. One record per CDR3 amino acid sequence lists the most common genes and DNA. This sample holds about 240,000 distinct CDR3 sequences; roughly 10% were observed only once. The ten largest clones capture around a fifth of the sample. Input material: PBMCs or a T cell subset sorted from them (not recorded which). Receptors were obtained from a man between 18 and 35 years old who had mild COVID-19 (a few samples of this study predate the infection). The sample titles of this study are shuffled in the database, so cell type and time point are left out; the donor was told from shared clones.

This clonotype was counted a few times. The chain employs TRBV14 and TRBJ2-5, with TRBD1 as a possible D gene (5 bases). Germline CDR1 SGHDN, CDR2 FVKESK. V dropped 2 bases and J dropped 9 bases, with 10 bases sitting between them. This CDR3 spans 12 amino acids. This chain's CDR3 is CASSQPDSSQYF. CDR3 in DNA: TGTGCCAGCAGCCAACCTGACAGCTCCCAGTACTTC.

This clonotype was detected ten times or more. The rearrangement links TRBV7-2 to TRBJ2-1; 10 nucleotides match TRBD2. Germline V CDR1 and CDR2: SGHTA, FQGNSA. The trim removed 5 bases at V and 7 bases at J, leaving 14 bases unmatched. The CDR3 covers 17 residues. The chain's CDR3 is CASSLTPSSGGLNEQFF. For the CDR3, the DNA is TGTGCCAGCAGCCTCACCCCTTCTAGCGGGGGTCTAAATGAGCAGTTCTTC. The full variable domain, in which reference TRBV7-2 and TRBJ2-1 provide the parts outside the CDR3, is GAGVSQSPSNKVTEKGKDVELRCDPISGHTALYWYRQSLGQGLEFLIYFQGNSAPDKSGLPSDRFSAERTGGSVSTLTIQRTQQEDSAVYLCASSLTPSSGGLNEQFFGPGTRLTVL.

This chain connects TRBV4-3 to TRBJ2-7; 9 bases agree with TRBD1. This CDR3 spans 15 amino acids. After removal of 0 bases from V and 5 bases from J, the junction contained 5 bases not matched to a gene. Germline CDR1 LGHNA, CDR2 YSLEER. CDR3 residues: CASSQDTGQGNEQYF. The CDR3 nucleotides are TGCGCCAGCAGCCAAGATACAGGACAGGGGAACGAGCAGTACTTC.